This TCR beta chain was identified during a study of blood T cell repertoires in COVID-19. Study details: Acute and convalescent COVID-19 samples came from the United States, Italy and Spain.

Authors' processing steps: Amplification of reference gene primers provided the estimated nucleated cell counts. The method was immunoSEQ multiplex PCR; TCRdb's version includes in-frame clones alone and lacks a portion of them. V, J and clone size reflect that table, while D and trimming were determined from the DNA. The table lists more than 100,000 clones, roughly 80% of them singletons. The sample consisted of peripheral blood. The TCR sequence derives from a woman of 80 years or more with acute or convalescent COVID-19.

CDR3 DNA: TGTGCCAGCAGGGGGACAGTTAACACCATATATTTT. The encoded protein is CASRGTVNTIYF. The chain combines TRBV2 with TRBJ1-3, with 7 nucleotides matching TRBD1. Germline assignment: CDR1 SNHLY and CDR2 FYNNEI. V lost 6 bases to trimming and J lost 7 bases; unmatched junction nucleotides: 3. This CDR3 spans 12 amino acids.